This TCR beta chain was retrieved from a study of blood T cell repertoires in COVID-19. Study as a whole: Sample material is recorded as cDNA or gDNA derived from T cells, B-cell-depleted T cells, or PBMCs.

Authors' data handling: Using reference gene primer amplification, nucleated cell counts were estimated. Repertoires were generated with immunoSEQ multiplex PCR, while TCRdb's copy carries only in-frame clones and drops some. V and J calls and clone size come straight from that table; D and trimming were deduced from the DNA. The profile shows more than 65,000 clones, around 80% of them singletons. Germline-derived CDR1 and CDR2 are SNHLY and FYNNEI. Trimming took 1 base from V and 5 from J; bases not matched to a gene: 6. This CDR3 contains 15 residues. The sequencing sample was made of peripheral blood. This chain uses TRBV2 with TRBJ2-7; 9 bases agree with TRBD1. The clonotype was recovered from an elderly woman with acute or convalescent COVID-19. CDR3 bases: TGTGCCAGCAGTGAAGGCCGGGACAGGGTCCACGAGCAGTACTTC. Protein product: CASSEGRDRVHEQYF. The full variable domain, with the rest looked up from reference TRBV2 and TRBJ2-7, is EPEVTQTPSHQVTQMGQEVILRCVPISNHLYFYWYRQILGQKVEFLVSFYNNEISEKSEIFDDQFSVERPDGSNFTLKIRSTKLEDSAMYFCASSEGRDRVHEQYFGPGTRLTVT.